This TCR beta chain was retrieved from a study of CXCR3-negative and CXCR3-positive naive CD8 T cells. General study results and limits: CXCR3-positive naive cells carried more hydrophobic TRB CDR3s than CXCR3-negative naive cells did.

This CDR3 has 14 amino acids. Germline V gene data show CDR1 as DFQATT and CDR2 as SNEGSKA (reference sequence). The authors made the TRB cDNA libraries by 5' RACE using UMI labels. After re-calling the 5' RACE reads, TCRdb lists one entry per CDR3 protein, DNA absent. The table for this sample gives about 3,100 distinct CDR3 sequences. Its frequency marks this clonotype as medium-sized. The antigen remains unidentified. Specimen: naive CXCR3+ CD8+ T cells from blood. Subset here: CD45RO-CCR7+CD27+CD95- naive CD8+ T cells expressing CXCR3 (TNR3+). This chain joins TRBV20-1 and TRBJ2-2; TCRdb designates TRBD1, a call that cannot be tested without DNA. The sequence was collected from a human donor in good health. Some clones in this sample may be carry-over from other donors' samples. The CDR3 is CSASGGPDTGELFF.